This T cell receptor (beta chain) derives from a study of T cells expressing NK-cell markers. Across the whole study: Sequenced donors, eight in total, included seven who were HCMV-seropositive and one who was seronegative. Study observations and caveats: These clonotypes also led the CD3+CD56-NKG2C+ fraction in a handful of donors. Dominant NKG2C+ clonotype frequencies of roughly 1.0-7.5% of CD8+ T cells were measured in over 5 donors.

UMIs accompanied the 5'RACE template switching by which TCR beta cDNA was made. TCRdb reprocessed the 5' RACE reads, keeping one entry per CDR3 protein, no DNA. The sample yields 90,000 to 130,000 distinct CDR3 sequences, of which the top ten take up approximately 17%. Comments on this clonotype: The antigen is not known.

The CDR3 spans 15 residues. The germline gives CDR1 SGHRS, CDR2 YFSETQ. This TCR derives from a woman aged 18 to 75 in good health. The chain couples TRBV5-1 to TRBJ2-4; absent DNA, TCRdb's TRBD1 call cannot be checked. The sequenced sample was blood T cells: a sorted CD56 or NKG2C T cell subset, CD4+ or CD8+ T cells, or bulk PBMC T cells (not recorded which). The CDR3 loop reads CATLQTGSEKNIQYF.